This T cell receptor (beta chain) is drawn from a study of cytomegalovirus exposure and HLA in healthy donors. Study-wide results and caveats: TCR beta sequences reportedly predicted the HLA-A and HLA-B alleles of most subjects accurately. Rare TCR sequences dominated, though some public TCRs recurred in many donors.

CDR1 and CDR2 from the germline V gene are LNHNV and YYDKDF (reference sequence). Trimming pared 2 bases from V and 8 bases from J, leaving 10 bases between. This CDR3 is 13 amino acids long. Comment on this clone: Its antigen is still unknown.

The PCR used 60 Vbeta and 13 Jbeta primers. Profiling relied on immunoSEQ multiplex PCR, and the TCRdb table lists in-frame clones only, not all of them. The table has 210,000 or so clones, roughly 88% seen once. Donors were nominally healthy when sampled, though unrecorded immune exposures were likely. This chain connects TRBV15 to TRBJ2-1; D uncertain. The specimen sequenced was PBMCs. The source is a boy between 2 and 15 years old in good health and CMV-seronegative. CDR3 amino acids: CATSRLVLHEQFF. The CDR3 nucleotides read TGTGCCACCAGCAGACTCGTCCTCCATGAGCAGTTCTTC.